This T cell receptor (beta chain) was sequenced for a study of cytomegalovirus exposure and HLA in healthy donors. Notes on the study in general: Researchers left out some V segments, among them TRBV6-2 and TRBV6-3, as indistinguishable. According to the study, 150 to 200 TCR beta chains were cytomegalovirus-associated.

This clone was counted at least ten times. Antigen specificity is unknown. With V trimmed by 6 bases and J by 2 bases, 9 bases remained unmatched. The germline V gene encodes CDR1 MNHNY and CDR2 SVGAGI (reference sequence). CDR3 length equals 15 residues. Sampled while nominally healthy, donors likely had unrecorded immune exposures. The PCR contained 60 Vbeta and 13 Jbeta primers. This table comes from immunoSEQ multiplex PCR, and its TCRdb copy is limited to in-frame clones, with some not included. Of 120,000 to 150,000 clones listed, around three quarters were seen once; the top ten hold approximately 0.97%.

Sequencing used PBMCs. This TCR was sampled from a man in his late teens or twenties in good health and CMV-seronegative. The genes are TRBV6-6 and TRBJ1-2; 7 nucleotides align to TRBD1. Here the CDR3 reads CASSYGQVANYGYTF. CDR3 in DNA: TGTGCCAGCAGCTACGGACAGGTAGCCAACTATGGCTACACCTTC.